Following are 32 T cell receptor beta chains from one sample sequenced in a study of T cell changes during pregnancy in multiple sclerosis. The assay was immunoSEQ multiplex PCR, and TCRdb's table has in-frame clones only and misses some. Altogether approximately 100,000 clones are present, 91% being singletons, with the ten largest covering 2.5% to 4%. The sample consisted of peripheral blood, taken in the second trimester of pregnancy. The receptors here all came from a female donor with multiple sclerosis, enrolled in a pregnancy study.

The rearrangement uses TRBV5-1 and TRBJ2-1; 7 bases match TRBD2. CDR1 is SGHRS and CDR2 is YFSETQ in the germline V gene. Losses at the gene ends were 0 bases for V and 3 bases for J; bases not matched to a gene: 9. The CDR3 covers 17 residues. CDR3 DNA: TGCGCCAGCAGCTTGGGACTAGCCTCATCCGGCTACAATGAGCAGTTCTTC. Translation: CASSLGLASSGYNEQFF.

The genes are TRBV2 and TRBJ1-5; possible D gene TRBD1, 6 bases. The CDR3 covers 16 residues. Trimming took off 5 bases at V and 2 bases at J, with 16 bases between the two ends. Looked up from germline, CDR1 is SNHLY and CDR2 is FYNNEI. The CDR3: CASSLQGRLGNQPQHF. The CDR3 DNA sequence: TGTGCCAGCAGTTTGCAGGGGCGGCTTGGCAATCAGCCCCAGCATTTT.

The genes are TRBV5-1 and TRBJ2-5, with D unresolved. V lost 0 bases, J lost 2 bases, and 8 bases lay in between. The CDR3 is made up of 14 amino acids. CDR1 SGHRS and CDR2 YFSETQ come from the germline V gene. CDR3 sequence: CASSLGAGQETQYF. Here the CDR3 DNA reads TGCGCCAGCAGCTTGGGGGCAGGACAAGAGACCCAGTACTTC. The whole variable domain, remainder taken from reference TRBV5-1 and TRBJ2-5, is KAGVTQTPRYLIKTRGQQVTLSCSPISGHRSVSWYQQTPGQGLQFLFEYFSETQRNKGNFPGRFSGRQFSNSRSEMNVSTLELGDSALYLCASSLGAGQETQYFGPGTRLLVL.

As DNA, the CDR3 is TGTGCCATCAGTGAACCGACTAGCGGGAAAGAGACCCAGTACTTC. Encoded protein: CAISEPTSGKETQYF. This chain connects TRBV10-3 to TRBJ2-5; 11 nucleotides agree with TRBD2. The CDR3 extends over 15 amino acids. Germline-derived CDR1 and CDR2 are ENHRY and SYGVKD. V was pared by 3 bases and J by 3 bases, with 3 bases of the junction left unmatched.

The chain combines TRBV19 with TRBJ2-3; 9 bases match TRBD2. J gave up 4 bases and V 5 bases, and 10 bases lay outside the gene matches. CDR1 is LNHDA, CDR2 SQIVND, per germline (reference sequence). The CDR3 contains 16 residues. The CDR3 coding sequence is TGTGCCAGTAGTTCCCGTCTGCGGGAGGGGGCAGATACGCAGTATTTT. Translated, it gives CASSSRLREGADTQYF.

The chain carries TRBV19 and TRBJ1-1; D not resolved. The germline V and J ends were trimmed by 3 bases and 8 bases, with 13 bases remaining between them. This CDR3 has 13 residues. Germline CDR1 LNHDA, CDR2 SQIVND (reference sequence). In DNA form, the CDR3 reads TGTGCCAGTAGTATTCGACCGGGAATGGAAGCTTTCTTT. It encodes CASSIRPGMEAFF.

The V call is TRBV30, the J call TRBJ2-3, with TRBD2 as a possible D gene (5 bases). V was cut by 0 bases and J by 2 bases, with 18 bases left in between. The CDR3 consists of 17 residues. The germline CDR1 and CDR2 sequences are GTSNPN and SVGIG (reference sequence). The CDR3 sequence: CAWSVSPSGGFTDTQYF. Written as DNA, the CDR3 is TGTGCCTGGAGTGTATCCCCCTCTGGCGGGTTCACAGATACGCAGTATTTT.

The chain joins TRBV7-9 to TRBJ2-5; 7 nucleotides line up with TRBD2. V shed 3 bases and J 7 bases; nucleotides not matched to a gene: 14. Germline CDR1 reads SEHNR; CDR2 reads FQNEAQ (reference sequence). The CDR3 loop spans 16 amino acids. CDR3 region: CASSFLTSHPRGTQYF. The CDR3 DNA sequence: TGTGCCAGCAGCTTTTTGACTAGCCACCCTCGTGGGACCCAGTACTTC.

For the CDR3, the DNA is TGTGCCAGCAGCTTAGCGGCTAGCGGGGCTTACGAGCAGTACTTC. Its protein is CASSLAASGAYEQYF. V usage is TRBV7-2 and J usage is TRBJ2-7; TRBD2 matches 9 bases. The germline V gene encodes CDR1 SGHTA and CDR2 FQGNSA. V lost 0 bases to trimming and J lost 4 bases; unmatched junction nucleotides: 4. The CDR3 sequence is 15 residues long.

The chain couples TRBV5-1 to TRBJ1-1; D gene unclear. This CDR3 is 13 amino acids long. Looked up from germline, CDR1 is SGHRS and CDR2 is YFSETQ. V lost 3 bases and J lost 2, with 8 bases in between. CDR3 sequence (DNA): TGCGCCAGCAGCTCCCGTTTAAACACTGAAGCTTTCTTT. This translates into CASSSRLNTEAFF. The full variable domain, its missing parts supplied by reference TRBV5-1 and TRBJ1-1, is KAGVTQTPRYLIKTRGQQVTLSCSPISGHRSVSWYQQTPGQGLQFLFEYFSETQRNKGNFPGRFSGRQFSNSRSEMNVSTLELGDSALYLCASSSRLNTEAFFGQGTRLTVV.

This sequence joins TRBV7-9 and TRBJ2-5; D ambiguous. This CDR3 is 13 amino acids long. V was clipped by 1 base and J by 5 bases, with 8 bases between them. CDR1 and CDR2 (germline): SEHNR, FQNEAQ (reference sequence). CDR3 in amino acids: CASSLDLDETQYF. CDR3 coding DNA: TGTGCCAGCAGCTTAGACCTAGATGAGACCCAGTACTTC.

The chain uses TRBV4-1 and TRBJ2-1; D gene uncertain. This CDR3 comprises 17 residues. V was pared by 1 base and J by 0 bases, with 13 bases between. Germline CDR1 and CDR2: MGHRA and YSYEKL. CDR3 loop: CASSQVSRGSSYNEQFF. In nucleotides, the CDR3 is TGCGCCAGCAGCCAAGTTTCTCGCGGAAGCTCCTACAATGAGCAGTTCTTC.

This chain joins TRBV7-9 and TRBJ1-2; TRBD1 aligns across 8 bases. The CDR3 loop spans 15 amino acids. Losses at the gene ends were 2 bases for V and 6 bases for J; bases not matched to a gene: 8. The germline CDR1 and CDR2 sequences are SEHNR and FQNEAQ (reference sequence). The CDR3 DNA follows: TGTGCCAGCAGCTTACCCAGGGGGCTTGGGGATGGCTACACCTTC. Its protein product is CASSLPRGLGDGYTF.

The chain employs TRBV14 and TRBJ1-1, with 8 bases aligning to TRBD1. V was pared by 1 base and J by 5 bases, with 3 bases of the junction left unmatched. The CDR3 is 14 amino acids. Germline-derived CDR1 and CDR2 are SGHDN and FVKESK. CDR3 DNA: TGTGCCAGCAGCCAAGTCAGGGGGCGGACTGAAGCTTTCTTT. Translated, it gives CASSQVRGRTEAFF.

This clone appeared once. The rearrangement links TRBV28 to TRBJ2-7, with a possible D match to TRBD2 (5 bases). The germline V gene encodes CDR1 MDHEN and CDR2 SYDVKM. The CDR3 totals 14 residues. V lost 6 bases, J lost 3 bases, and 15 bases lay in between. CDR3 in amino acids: CASSQWTGYYEQYF. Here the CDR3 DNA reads TGTGCCAGCAGCCAATGGACTGGATACTACGAGCAGTACTTC.

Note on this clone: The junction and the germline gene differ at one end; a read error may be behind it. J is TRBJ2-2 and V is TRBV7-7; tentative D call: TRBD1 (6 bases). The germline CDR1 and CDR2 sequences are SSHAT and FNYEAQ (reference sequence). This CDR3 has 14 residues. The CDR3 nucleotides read TGTGCTAGCAGCCTGGGGGCAGCTTCCGGGGAGCTGTTTTTT. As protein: CASSLGAASGELFF.

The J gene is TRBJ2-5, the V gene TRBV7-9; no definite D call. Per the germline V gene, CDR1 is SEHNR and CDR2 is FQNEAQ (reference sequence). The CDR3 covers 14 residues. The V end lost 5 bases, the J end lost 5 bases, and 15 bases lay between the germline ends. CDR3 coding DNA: TGTGCCAGCAGCCCCCGCGGTCAGCCGGAGACCCAGTACTTC. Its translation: CASSPRGQPETQYF. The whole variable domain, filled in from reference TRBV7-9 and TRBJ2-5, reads DTGVSQNPRHKITKRGQNVTFRCDPISEHNRLYWYRQTLGQGPEFLTYFQNEAQLEKSRLLSDRFSAERPKGSFSTLEIQRTEQGDSAMYLCASSPRGQPETQYFGPGTRLLVL.

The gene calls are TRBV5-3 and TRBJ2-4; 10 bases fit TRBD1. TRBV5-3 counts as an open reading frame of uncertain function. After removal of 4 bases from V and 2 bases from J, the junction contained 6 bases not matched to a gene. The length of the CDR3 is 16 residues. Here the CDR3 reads CARSAGTGVPKNIQYF. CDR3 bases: TGTGCCAGAAGCGCCGGGACAGGGGTGCCCAAAAACATTCAGTACTTC.

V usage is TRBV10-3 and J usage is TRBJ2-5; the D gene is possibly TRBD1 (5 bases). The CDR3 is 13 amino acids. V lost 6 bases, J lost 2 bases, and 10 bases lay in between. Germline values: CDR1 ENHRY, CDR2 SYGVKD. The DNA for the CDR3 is TGTGCCATCAGCCCAGGGCTGCAAGAGACCCAGTACTTC. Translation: CAISPGLQETQYF.

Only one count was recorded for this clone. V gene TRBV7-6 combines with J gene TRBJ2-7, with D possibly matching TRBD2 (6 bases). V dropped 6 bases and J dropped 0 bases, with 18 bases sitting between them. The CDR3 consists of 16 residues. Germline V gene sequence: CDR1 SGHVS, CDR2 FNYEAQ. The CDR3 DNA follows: TGTGCCAGCAGTCCCGTACCGGGACTCTCCTCCTACGAGCAGTACTTC. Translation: CASSPVPGLSSYEQYF.

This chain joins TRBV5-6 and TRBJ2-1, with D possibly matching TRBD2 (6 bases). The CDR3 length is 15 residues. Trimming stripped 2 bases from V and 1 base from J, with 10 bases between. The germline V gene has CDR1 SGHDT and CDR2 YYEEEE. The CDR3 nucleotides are TGTGCCAGCAGCTTCGGACTACCTTCCTACAATGAGCAGTTCTTC. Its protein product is CASSFGLPSYNEQFF.

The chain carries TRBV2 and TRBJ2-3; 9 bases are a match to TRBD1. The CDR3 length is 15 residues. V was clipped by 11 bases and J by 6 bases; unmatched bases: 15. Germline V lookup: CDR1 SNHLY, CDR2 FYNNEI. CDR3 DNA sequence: TGTGCCTCAAACGGGGATGGGACAGGGTACGATACGCAGTATTTT. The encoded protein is CASNGDGTGYDTQYF.

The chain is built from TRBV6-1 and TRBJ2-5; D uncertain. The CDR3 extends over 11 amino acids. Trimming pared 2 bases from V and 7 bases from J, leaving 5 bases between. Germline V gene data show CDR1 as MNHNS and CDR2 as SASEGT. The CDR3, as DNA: TGTGCCAGCAGTGAACTAGGGACCCAGTACTTC. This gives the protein CASSELGTQYF.

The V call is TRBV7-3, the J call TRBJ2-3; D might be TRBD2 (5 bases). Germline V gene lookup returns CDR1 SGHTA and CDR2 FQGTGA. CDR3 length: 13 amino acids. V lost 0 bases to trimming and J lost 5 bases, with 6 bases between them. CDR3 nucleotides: TGTGCCAGCAGCTTAACGGGAGAAGATACGCAGTATTTT. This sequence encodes CASSLTGEDTQYF.

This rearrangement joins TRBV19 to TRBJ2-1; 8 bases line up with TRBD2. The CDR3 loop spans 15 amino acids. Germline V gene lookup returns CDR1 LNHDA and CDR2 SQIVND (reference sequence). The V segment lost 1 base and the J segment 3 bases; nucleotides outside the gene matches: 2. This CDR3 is CASSIVLAGYNEQFF. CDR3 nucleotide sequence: TGTGCCAGTAGTATAGTTCTAGCGGGCTACAATGAGCAGTTCTTC.

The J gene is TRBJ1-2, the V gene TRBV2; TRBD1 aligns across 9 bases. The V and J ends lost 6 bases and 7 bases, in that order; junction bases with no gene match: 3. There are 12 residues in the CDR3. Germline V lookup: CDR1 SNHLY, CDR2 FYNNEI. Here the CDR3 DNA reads TGTGCCAGCAGGTGGACAGGGGTTGGCTACACCTTC. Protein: CASRWTGVGYTF.

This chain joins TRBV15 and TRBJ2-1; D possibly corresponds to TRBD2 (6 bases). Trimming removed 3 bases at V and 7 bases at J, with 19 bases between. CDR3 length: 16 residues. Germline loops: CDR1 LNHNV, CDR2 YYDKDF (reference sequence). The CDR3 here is CATSRAGSREWNEQFF. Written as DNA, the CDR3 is TGTGCCACCAGCAGGGCGGGATCACGCGAGTGGAATGAGCAGTTCTTC. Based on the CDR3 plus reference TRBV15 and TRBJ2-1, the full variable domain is DAMVIQNPRYQVTQFGKPVTLSCSQTLNHNVMYWYQQKSSQAPKLLFHYYDKDFNNEADTPDNFQSRRPNTSFCFLDIRSPGLGDTAMYLCATSRAGSREWNEQFFGPGTRLTVL.

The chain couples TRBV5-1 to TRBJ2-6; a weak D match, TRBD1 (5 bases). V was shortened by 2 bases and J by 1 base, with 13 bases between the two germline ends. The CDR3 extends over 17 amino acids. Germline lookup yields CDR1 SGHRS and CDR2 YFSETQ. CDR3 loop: CASSFSTVLSGANVLTF. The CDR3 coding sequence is TGCGCCAGCAGCTTTTCGACAGTCCTTTCTGGGGCCAACGTCCTGACTTTC.

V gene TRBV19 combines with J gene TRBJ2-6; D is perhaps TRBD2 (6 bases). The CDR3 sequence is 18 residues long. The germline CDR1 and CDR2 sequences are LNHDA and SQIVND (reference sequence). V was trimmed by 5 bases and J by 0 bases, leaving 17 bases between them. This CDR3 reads CASSPRLARGSGANVLTF. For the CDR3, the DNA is TGTGCCAGTAGTCCCCGATTAGCGCGGGGCTCTGGGGCCAACGTCCTGACTTTC.

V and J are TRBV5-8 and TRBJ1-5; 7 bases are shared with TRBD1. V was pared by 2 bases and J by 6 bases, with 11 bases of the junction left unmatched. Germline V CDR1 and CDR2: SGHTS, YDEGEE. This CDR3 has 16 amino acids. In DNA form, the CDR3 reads TGTGCCAGCAGCTTCGAGGGACAGTGGGTATCTCAGCCCCAGCATTTT. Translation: CASSFEGQWVSQPQHF.

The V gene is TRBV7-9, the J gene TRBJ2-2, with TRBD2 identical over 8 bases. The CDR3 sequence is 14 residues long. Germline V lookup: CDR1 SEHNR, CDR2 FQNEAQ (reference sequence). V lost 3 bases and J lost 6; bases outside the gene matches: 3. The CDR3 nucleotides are TGTGCCAGCAGCTTTTCCGGGAGGGCCGGGGAGCTGTTTTTT. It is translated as CASSFSGRAGELFF.

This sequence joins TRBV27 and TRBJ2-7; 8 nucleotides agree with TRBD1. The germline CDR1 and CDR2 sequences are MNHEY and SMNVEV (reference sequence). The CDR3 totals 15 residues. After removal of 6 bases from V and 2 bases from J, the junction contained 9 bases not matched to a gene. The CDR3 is CASRVRQGITYEQYF. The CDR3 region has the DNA TGTGCCAGCAGGGTCCGACAGGGGATTACCTACGAGCAGTACTTC.